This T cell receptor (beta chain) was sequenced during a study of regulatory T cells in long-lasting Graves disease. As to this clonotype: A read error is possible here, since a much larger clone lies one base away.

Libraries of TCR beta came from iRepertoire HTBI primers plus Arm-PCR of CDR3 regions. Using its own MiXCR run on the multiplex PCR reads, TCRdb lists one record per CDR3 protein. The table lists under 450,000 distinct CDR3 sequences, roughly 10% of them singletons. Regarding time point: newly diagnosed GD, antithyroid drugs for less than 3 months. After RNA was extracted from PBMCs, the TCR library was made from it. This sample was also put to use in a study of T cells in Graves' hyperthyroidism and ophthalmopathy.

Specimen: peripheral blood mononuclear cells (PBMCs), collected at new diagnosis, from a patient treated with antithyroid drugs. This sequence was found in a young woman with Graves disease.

For the CDR3, the DNA is TGTGCCAGCAGGCCACGGGGGGAAGGTAGACAGCCCCAGCATTTT. The encoded protein is CASRPRGEGRQPQHF. The V call is TRBV6-1, the J call TRBJ1-5; tentative D call: TRBD1 (5 bases). The CDR3 length is 15 residues. Germline CDR1 reads MNHNS; CDR2 reads SASEGT. The V end lost 6 bases, the J end lost 7 bases, and 19 bases lay between the germline ends.